This is a list of T cell receptor beta chains from one sample in a study of cytotoxic CD8 clonotypes in ibrutinib-treated CLL. TCRdb's copy holds only in-frame clones and misses some; the assay was immunoSEQ multiplex PCR. The data hold more than 12,000 clones, with approximately 70% observed a single time. The specimen was PBMCs, collected before ibrutinib treatment. The origin of the receptors is a human donor with chronic lymphocytic leukemia. Each CDR3 is given with its conserved first and last residue. The D gene is left open where the match is weak. Rows may omit the clone size; those that give it use once, few, many or a size class.

D gene	clone size	V gene	J gene	CDR3 DNA	CDR3 protein
.	.	TRBV4-2	TRBJ2-3	TGTGCCAGCAGCCAAGGGGCGGCTAGCACAGATACGCAGTATTTT	CASSQGAASTDTQYF
.	once	TRBV19	TRBJ1-1	TGTGCCAGTAGTATAGAAGGAGGCAACACTGAAGCTTTCTTT	CASSIEGGNTEAFF
TRBD2	.	TRBV7-9	TRBJ2-3	TGTGCCAGCAGCCGACTAGCGGGAGGACCCACAGATACGCAGTATTTT	CASSRLAGGPTDTQYF
.	.	TRBV10-3	TRBJ2-7	TGTGCCATCAGTGAGTCTGGCGGGGCGGGGGAGCAGTACTTC	CAISESGGAGEQYF
.	.	TRBV6-6	TRBJ2-5	TGTGCCAGCAGTTACCCCGACAGGGAGACCCAGTACTTC	CASSYPDRETQYF
.	.	TRBV9	TRBJ2-1	TGTGCCAGCAGCGCGGGGGATTACACTGAGCAGTTCTTC	CASSAGDYTEQFF
.	.	TRBV25-1	TRBJ1-1	TGTGCCAGCAGTGGTATCCCCCGGGGGAGGACCCACACTGAAGCTTTCTTT	CASSGIPRGRTHTEAFF
.	.	TRBV18	TRBJ1-5	TGTGCCAGCTCTCTTGGGGCCCCGGGCAGCAATCAGCCCCAGCATTTT	CASSLGAPGSNQPQHF
.	once	TRBV5-4	TRBJ1-5	TGTGCCAGCAGCTTGGACGTGGATCAGCCCCAGCATTTT	CASSLDVDQPQHF
.	few	TRBV14	TRBJ2-1	TGTGCCAGCAGCCAAATGGCCAATGAGCAGTTCTTC	CASSQMANEQFF
.	.	TRBV6-5	TRBJ1-5	TGTGCCAGCAGCCGAAAACATGGTAGCAATCAGCCCCAGCATTTT	CASSRKHGSNQPQHF
.	.	TRBV18	TRBJ2-3	TGTGCCAGCTCACCAGGGGTCGGGACCACAGATACGCAGTATTTT	CASSPGVGTTDTQYF
.	.	TRBV9	TRBJ1-1	TGTGCCAGCAGTCGCCGGGCGGGTGTTAACACTGAAGCTTTCTTT	CASSRRAGVNTEAFF
.	.	TRBV7-8	TRBJ1-1	TGTGCCAGCAGCCCCTACCCCAACACTGAAGCTTTCTTT	CASSPYPNTEAFF
.	.	TRBV7-9	TRBJ2-6	TGTGCCAGCAGCTTAGCCGGGGTCCTGACTTTC	CASSLAGVLTF
.	.	TRBV18	TRBJ2-1	TGTGCCAGCTCACGTCTACGCAACAATGAGCAGTTCTTC	CASSRLRNNEQFF
.	.	TRBV6-1	TRBJ2-7	TGTGCCAGCAAGACCGGGGGAGCACTGGCCGAGCAGTACTTC	CASKTGGALAEQYF
.	few	TRBV15	TRBJ1-5	TGTGCCACCAGCAGAGATTCGGGGGGCGGGCTCCATCAGCCCCAGCATTTT	CATSRDSGGGLHQPQHF
.	.	TRBV5-1	TRBJ2-1	TGCGCCAGCAGGGCAGGGGACGCGGGCAATGAGCAGTTCTTC	CASRAGDAGNEQFF
TRBD1	.	TRBV5-5	TRBJ2-5	TGTGCCAGCAGCTTACCGGGACAGGGGTTGGAGACCCAGTACTTC	CASSLPGQGLETQYF
.	.	TRBV6-5	TRBJ1-1	TGTGCCAGCAGTTACTGGGTGGGCACTGAAGCTTTCTTT	CASSYWVGTEAFF
TRBD2	.	TRBV4-2	TRBJ2-5	TGTGCCAGCAGCCAAGGTGGTAGCGGGCAAGAGACCCAGTACTTC	CASSQGGSGQETQYF
.	.	TRBV7-2	TRBJ2-7	TGTGCCAGCAGCTCGGTGGGGGCGGCCTACGAGCAGTACTTC	CASSSVGAAYEQYF
.	.	TRBV19	TRBJ2-7	TGTGCCAGTAGTACCGAGAGAGGGGGTTCCCCCTACGAGCAGTACTTC	CASSTERGGSPYEQYF
.	.	TRBV15	TRBJ2-1	TGTGCCACCCGGGGAGGGGGAACAGACAATGAGCAGTTCTTC	CATRGGGTDNEQFF
.	.	TRBV4-3	TRBJ2-4	TGCGCCAGCAGCCAAGATCAAGGGGAGAGGACTCAGTACTTC	CASSQDQGERTQYF
.	.	TRBV6-6	TRBJ2-7	TGTGCCAGCAGTTACCAGGGACCGCCGGGGGAGCAGTACTTC	CASSYQGPPGEQYF
.	.	TRBV19	TRBJ2-3	TGTGCCAGTAGTATGCGGGCTAGGGGCACAGATACGCAGTATTTT	CASSMRARGTDTQYF
.	few	TRBV18	TRBJ2-7	TGTGCCAGCTCACCACCGGGCAGGGTGGGCGAGCAGTACTTC	CASSPPGRVGEQYF
TRBD2	once	TRBV6-6	TRBJ2-1	TGTGCCAGCAGTTCCCCAGGGTGGGGGGGTGAGCAGTTCTTC	CASSSPGWGGEQFF
.	.	TRBV5-1	TRBJ2-1	TGCGCCAGCAGCTCCCCAGTGGGGACGGCCAGAGGCAATGAGCAGTTCTTC	CASSSPVGTARGNEQFF